What follows are 21 T cell receptor beta chains derived from one specimen sequenced in a study of shared clonotypes between healthy human individuals. Using immunoSEQ multiplex PCR, the repertoire was profiled, and TCRdb retains in-frame clones only, with some absent. The sample yields roughly 2.6 million clones, 90% to 95% seen once. The material sequenced was naive CD4+ T cells sorted from blood. Subset here: CD45RA+ positively selected. The receptor set was obtained from a man between 18 and 35 years old in good health.

The CDR3 nucleotides read TGTGCCAGCAAAGTAGGGGGACAGAGCCTCACCGGGGAGCTGTTTTTT. As protein: CASKVGGQSLTGELFF. The rearrangement joins TRBV28 to TRBJ2-2, with TRBD1 identical over 7 bases. This CDR3 comprises 16 residues. V gave up 7 bases and J gave up 4 bases; unmatched junction bases: 12. Germline values: CDR1 MDHEN, CDR2 SYDVKM. Together with reference TRBV28 and TRBJ2-2, the CDR3 gives the full variable domain: DVKVTQSSRYLVKRTGEKVFLECVQDMDHENMFWYRQDPGLGLRLIYFSYDVKMKEKGDIPEGYSVSREKKERFSLILESASTNQTSMYLCASKVGGQSLTGELFFGEGSRLTVL.

The rearrangement links TRBV20-1 to TRBJ1-1, with TRBD1 matching over 7 bases. In germline, CDR1 is DFQATT, CDR2 SNEGSKA (reference sequence). V lost 6 bases and J lost 6; bases outside the gene matches: 4. The CDR3 sequence is 11 residues long. The CDR3 region is CSARQGSEAFF. DNA for the CDR3: TGCAGTGCAAGACAGGGCTCTGAAGCTTTCTTT.

With respect to this clone: At the DNA level, this CDR3 is encoded by other sequences in the same sample as well. The chain is built from TRBV6-6 and TRBJ2-1, with D hard to call. Trimming shortened V by 3 bases and J by 6 bases, and 6 bases separated the two germline ends. Germline V gene sequence: CDR1 MNHNY, CDR2 SVGAGI (reference sequence). This CDR3 is 12 amino acids long. CDR3 in amino acids: CASSYLGNEQFF. In DNA form, the CDR3 reads TGTGCCAGCAGTTATCTAGGCAATGAGCAGTTCTTC.

The chain joins TRBV6-9 to TRBJ2-1, with a possible D match to TRBD2 (5 bases). Germline CDR1 MNHGY, CDR2 SVAAGI. The CDR3 is made up of 13 amino acids. Trimming took 10 bases from V and 6 from J, leaving 16 bases between them. CDR3 residues: CAITQSRANEQFF. In DNA, the CDR3 is TGTGCCATCACCCAATCGAGGGCCAATGAGCAGTTCTTC.

The rearrangement uses TRBV4-1 and TRBJ2-1; 8 positions match TRBD1. Per germline, CDR1 MGHRA and CDR2 YSYEKL. V gave up 5 bases and J gave up 0 bases; unmatched junction bases: 6. This CDR3 contains 16 residues. The CDR3 region has the DNA TGCGCCAGCAGCGGCCGACAGGGGAGCTCCTACAATGAGCAGTTCTTC. This gives the protein CASSGRQGSSYNEQFF.

The gene calls are TRBV9 and TRBJ1-1; unclear D gene. Germline assignment: CDR1 SGDLS and CDR2 YYNGEE. CDR3 length equals 15 residues. The V gene lost 4 bases and the J gene lost 0 bases, with 13 bases spanning the gap. CDR3 region: CASSPSTTLNTEAFF. In DNA form, the CDR3 reads TGTGCCAGCAGCCCCTCTACGACCCTGAACACTGAAGCTTTCTTT.

The V and J genes are TRBV9 and TRBJ2-5; TRBD2 aligns across 9 bases. The CDR3 has 16 residues. Per germline, CDR1 SGDLS and CDR2 YYNGEE. The V and J ends lost 0 bases and 1 base, in that order; junction bases with no gene match: 4. In nucleotides, the CDR3 is TGTGCCAGCAGCGTAGATCCAGCGGGGGGCCAAGAGACCCAGTACTTC. Its protein is CASSVDPAGGQETQYF.

The rearrangement joins TRBV7-6 to TRBJ2-5; D is ambiguous. The CDR3 covers 13 residues. Germline V CDR1 and CDR2: SGHVS, FNYEAQ. V lost 4 bases and J 4 bases, leaving 10 bases between the germline ends. As DNA, the CDR3 is TGTGCCAGCAGCTCCCGGGTGCGAGAGACCCAGTACTTC. Amino acid sequence: CASSSRVRETQYF.

The chain is built from TRBV19 and TRBJ1-4, with TRBD1 as a possible D gene (6 bases). Trimming cost V 0 bases and J 2 bases, with 10 bases left between them. This CDR3 spans 16 amino acids. Germline assignment: CDR1 LNHDA and CDR2 SQIVND (reference sequence). The CDR3 protein is CASSIDRDITNEKLFF. The CDR3 DNA reads as TGTGCCAGTAGTATAGATAGGGACATCACTAATGAAAAACTGTTTTTT. Together with reference TRBV19 and TRBJ1-4, the CDR3 gives the full variable domain: DGGITQSPKYLFRKEGQNVTLSCEQNLNHDAMYWYRQDPGQGLRLIYYSQIVNDFQKGDIAEGYSVSREKKESFPLTVTSAQKNPTAFYLCASSIDRDITNEKLFFGSGTQLSVL.

The chain employs TRBV25-1 and TRBJ2-7; tentatively, D is TRBD2 (7 bases). The germline V gene encodes CDR1 MGHDK and CDR2 SYGVNS. This CDR3 is 14 amino acids long. Trimming took off 7 bases at V and 4 bases at J, with 17 bases between the two ends. DNA of the CDR3: TGTGCCAGCACTGTAGGGGGGGGCTCTTACGAGCAGTACTTC. Its protein is CASTVGGGSYEQYF.

This sequence joins TRBV5-1 and TRBJ2-1, with 7 bases that match TRBD1. Germline V gives CDR1 SGHRS, CDR2 YFSETQ. V shed 3 bases, J shed 10 bases, and the junction held 13 bases outside the gene matches. This CDR3 has 15 residues. In DNA, the CDR3 is TGCGCCAGCAGCTCAACCGGGACAGCCATATCGGAGCAGTTCTTC. This codes for CASSSTGTAISEQFF.

V gene TRBV28 combines with J gene TRBJ2-3; TRBD1 aligns across 9 bases. In germline, CDR1 is MDHEN, CDR2 SYDVKM. The trim removed 7 bases at V and 1 base at J, leaving 6 bases unmatched. This CDR3 is 15 amino acids long. CDR3 region: CASTDRGLRTDTQYF. Here the CDR3 DNA reads TGTGCCAGCACGGACAGGGGCCTACGCACAGATACGCAGTATTTT.

This clone came up a few times. The chain uses TRBV6-5 and TRBJ1-1, with D uncertain. Germline CDR1 reads MNHEY; CDR2 reads SVGAGI. V lost 7 bases to trimming and J lost 4 bases, with 7 bases between them. The CDR3 consists of 11 residues. The CDR3 bases are TGTGCCAGCATCGCGGCCACTGAAGCTTTCTTT. As protein: CASIAATEAFF.

This clone turned up a few times. V and J are TRBV30 and TRBJ1-1; no definite D call. Trimming cost V 0 bases and J 0 bases, with 5 bases left between them. The CDR3 extends over 13 amino acids. Looked up from germline, CDR1 is GTSNPN and CDR2 is SVGIG (reference sequence). Written as DNA, the CDR3 is TGTGCCTGGAGTGTACACTTGAACACTGAAGCTTTCTTT. Translation gives CAWSVHLNTEAFF.

The genes are TRBV27 and TRBJ2-5; tentative D call: TRBD1 (6 bases). From germline, CDR1 is MNHEY and CDR2 SMNVEV (reference sequence). The CDR3 contains 14 residues. V was cut by 6 bases and J by 5 bases, with 16 bases left in between. The CDR3 bases are TGTGCCAGCAGCCCAGTGGGGGCCACGGAGACCCAGTACTTC. Its translation is CASSPVGATETQYF.

This chain links TRBV27 with TRBJ1-3; no definite D call. The length of the CDR3 is 13 residues. Trimming left V 2 bases short and J 2 bases short, with 4 bases between. From germline, CDR1 is MNHEY and CDR2 SMNVEV (reference sequence). The chain's CDR3 is CASSLHAGNTIYF. The CDR3 nucleotides read TGTGCCAGCAGTTTACATGCTGGAAACACCATATATTTT.

V usage is TRBV7-3 and J usage is TRBJ2-5; 9 bases match TRBD1. Per germline, CDR1 SGHTA and CDR2 FQGTGA. The CDR3 runs 13 residues. Trimming removed 3 bases from V and 5 bases from J; junction bases left unmatched: 1. Here the CDR3 DNA reads TGTGCCAGCAGCTTCGGACAGGGGGAGACCCAGTACTTC. It codes for CASSFGQGETQYF.

The chain joins TRBV5-8 to TRBJ2-6; maybe TRBD1 (5 bases). The CDR3 runs 17 residues. Germline-derived CDR1 and CDR2 are SGHTS and YDEGEE. V lost 0 bases and J lost 0, with 10 bases in between. The CDR3 DNA follows: TGTGCCAGCAGCTTGGGACAGCCCTCCTCTGGGGCCAACGTCCTGACTTTC. Protein: CASSLGQPSSGANVLTF.

V usage is TRBV5-6 and J usage is TRBJ1-6, with TRBD1 matching 7 bases. There are 15 residues in the CDR3. The germline V gene has CDR1 SGHDT and CDR2 YYEEEE. The junction had 12 bases not matched to a gene; V was cut back by 5 bases and J by 10 bases. In nucleotides, the CDR3 is TGTGCCAGCAGTCGGAACAGGGGATCGAGATCACCCCTCCACTTT. The encoded protein is CASSRNRGSRSPLHF.

This clone occurred a few times. The chain carries TRBV19 and TRBJ2-3, with 7 bases identical to TRBD1. V trimming: 1 base; J trimming: 2 bases; junction bases outside the gene matches: 9. CDR3 length: 17 residues. Germline V lookup: CDR1 LNHDA, CDR2 SQIVND (reference sequence). This CDR3 is CASSIALTTGLTDTQYF. Written as DNA, the CDR3 is TGTGCCAGTAGTATAGCATTAACGACAGGGCTCACAGATACGCAGTATTTT. The full variable domain, completed using reference TRBV19 and TRBJ2-3, is DGGITQSPKYLFRKEGQNVTLSCEQNLNHDAMYWYRQDPGQGLRLIYYSQIVNDFQKGDIAEGYSVSREKKESFPLTVTSAQKNPTAFYLCASSIALTTGLTDTQYFGPGTRLTVL.

A single count supports this clone. This chain joins TRBV5-1 and TRBJ2-7; D possibly corresponds to TRBD2 (5 bases). The ends were cut back, 2 bases at V and 0 bases at J, with 9 bases in the middle. Germline assignment: CDR1 SGHRS and CDR2 YFSETQ. CDR3 length equals 14 residues. The CDR3 DNA is TGCGCCAGCAGCTTCATAGGGAGCTCCTACGAGCAGTACTTC. Its protein is CASSFIGSSYEQYF. Combining the CDR3 with reference TRBV5-1 and TRBJ2-7 gives the whole variable domain KAGVTQTPRYLIKTRGQQVTLSCSPISGHRSVSWYQQTPGQGLQFLFEYFSETQRNKGNFPGRFSGRQFSNSRSEMNVSTLELGDSALYLCASSFIGSSYEQYFGPGTRLTVT.